This is a list of T cell receptor beta chains from one sample in a study of blood T cell repertoires in COVID-19. The assay was immunoSEQ multiplex PCR, and TCRdb's table has in-frame clones only and misses some. The table has under 300,000 clones, 88% seen once. The sample comprised peripheral blood. The receptors were gathered from a woman aged 25-40 years with acute or convalescent COVID-19. Both conserved end residues are part of each CDR3. Fields, in order: V gene, J gene, D gene, clone size, CDR3 protein, CDR3 DNA. D genes are given only for firm matches. Not all rows give a size; the values are once, few, many and, for expanded clones, a class.

v_gene: TRBV11-2; j_gene: TRBJ1-1; d_gene: NA; abundance: NA; CDR3aa: CASSLAGKGAEAFF; CDR3nt: TGTGCCAGCAGCTTAGCAGGGAAGGGCGCTGAAGCTTTCTTT
v_gene: TRBV6-5; j_gene: TRBJ1-1; d_gene: TRBD1; abundance: once; CDR3aa: CASSQGQYTEAFF; CDR3nt: TGTGCCAGCAGCCAGGGACAGTACACTGAAGCTTTCTTT
v_gene: TRBV4-1; j_gene: TRBJ2-7; d_gene: TRBD2; abundance: NA; CDR3aa: CASSHQLAGPYEQYF; CDR3nt: TGCGCCAGCAGCCATCAACTAGCGGGACCTTACGAGCAGTACTTC
v_gene: TRBV24-1; j_gene: TRBJ2-1; d_gene: TRBD2; abundance: NA; CDR3aa: CATSDLLLGRGQFF; CDR3nt: TGTGCCACCAGTGATTTGCTACTGGGGAGGGGGCAGTTCTTC
v_gene: TRBV5-8; j_gene: TRBJ1-3; d_gene: NA; abundance: NA; CDR3aa: CASTRQDIISGNTIYF; CDR3nt: TGTGCCAGCACACGACAGGACATCATCTCTGGAAACACCATATATTTT
v_gene: TRBV9; j_gene: TRBJ2-5; d_gene: TRBD2; abundance: NA; CDR3aa: CASSTPAGGHETQYF; CDR3nt: TGTGCCAGCAGCACCCCAGCGGGAGGGCATGAGACCCAGTACTTC
v_gene: TRBV6-4; j_gene: TRBJ2-1; d_gene: NA; abundance: NA; CDR3aa: CASSEEAGSYNEQFF; CDR3nt: TGTGCCAGCAGTGAAGAAGCGGGTTCCTACAATGAGCAGTTCTTC
v_gene: TRBV5-1; j_gene: TRBJ1-1; d_gene: NA; abundance: NA; CDR3aa: CASSGDTEAFF; CDR3nt: TGCGCCAGCAGCGGAGACACTGAAGCTTTCTTT
v_gene: TRBV30; j_gene: TRBJ2-7; d_gene: NA; abundance: NA; CDR3aa: CAWSGTWKSSYEQYF; CDR3nt: TGTGCCTGGAGTGGGACTTGGAAAAGCTCCTACGAGCAGTACTTC
v_gene: TRBV3-1/TRBV3-2; j_gene: TRBJ1-5; d_gene: NA; abundance: NA; CDR3aa: CASSQDESVVKPQHF; CDR3nt: TGTGCCAGCAGCCAAGATGAGAGCGTTGTAAAGCCCCAGCATTTT
v_gene: TRBV11-3; j_gene: TRBJ2-1; d_gene: TRBD1; abundance: NA; CDR3aa: CASSLTGGNSYNEQFF; CDR3nt: TGTGCCAGCAGCCTAACAGGGGGCAATAGCTACAATGAGCAGTTCTTC
v_gene: TRBV6-2/TRBV6-3; j_gene: TRBJ2-1; d_gene: TRBD1; abundance: once; CDR3aa: CASSYDRVRNEQFF; CDR3nt: TGTGCCAGCAGTTACGACAGGGTTCGCAATGAGCAGTTCTTC
v_gene: TRBV14; j_gene: TRBJ2-7; d_gene: NA; abundance: NA; CDR3aa: CASSQGGSGREQYF; CDR3nt: TGTGCCAGCAGCCAAGGGGGTAGCGGTCGCGAGCAGTACTTC
v_gene: TRBV7-9; j_gene: TRBJ2-5; d_gene: NA; abundance: NA; CDR3aa: CASSLFDRQETQYF; CDR3nt: TGTGCCAGCAGCTTGTTTGACAGGCAAGAGACCCAGTACTTC
v_gene: TRBV7-7; j_gene: TRBJ2-5; d_gene: NA; abundance: NA; CDR3aa: CASSLGPRVEETQYF; CDR3nt: TGTGCTAGCAGCTTAGGCCCCAGGGTGGAGGAGACCCAGTACTTC
v_gene: TRBV3-1/TRBV3-2; j_gene: TRBJ2-5; d_gene: NA; abundance: NA; CDR3aa: CASSRRQVMVDQYF; CDR3nt: TGTGCCAGCAGTCGACGCCAGGTGATGGTGGACCAGTACTTC
v_gene: TRBV6-5; j_gene: TRBJ1-3; d_gene: TRBD1; abundance: NA; CDR3aa: CASRRQGEGGNTIYF; CDR3nt: TGTGCCAGCAGGCGACAGGGGGAAGGTGGAAACACCATATATTTT
v_gene: TRBV27; j_gene: TRBJ2-1; d_gene: NA; abundance: NA; CDR3aa: CASSFQAGLAHYNEQFF; CDR3nt: TGTGCCAGCAGTTTCCAGGCAGGGCTAGCGCATTACAATGAGCAGTTCTTC
v_gene: TRBV6-6; j_gene: TRBJ1-4; d_gene: TRBD1; abundance: once; CDR3aa: CASSLGTGNTGVKLFF; CDR3nt: TGTGCCAGCAGTCTCGGGACAGGAAATACCGGGGTAAAACTGTTTTTT
v_gene: TRBV6-6; j_gene: TRBJ1-3; d_gene: TRBD1; abundance: NA; CDR3aa: CASEVTGNGNTIYF; CDR3nt: TGTGCCAGCGAAGTGACAGGGAATGGAAACACCATATATTTT
v_gene: TRBV29-1; j_gene: TRBJ2-7; d_gene: TRBD1; abundance: NA; CDR3aa: CSQNRDRDYEQYF; CDR3nt: TGCAGCCAAAATCGGGACAGGGACTACGAGCAGTACTTC
v_gene: TRBV5-4; j_gene: TRBJ2-7; d_gene: TRBD2; abundance: NA; CDR3aa: CASSTGLAAVEQYF; CDR3nt: TGTGCCAGCAGCACGGGACTAGCGGCAGTCGAGCAGTACTTC
v_gene: TRBV7-9; j_gene: TRBJ1-1; d_gene: NA; abundance: NA; CDR3aa: CASSLVWQGGTEAFF; CDR3nt: TGTGCCAGCAGCTTAGTATGGCAGGGAGGCACTGAAGCTTTCTTT
v_gene: TRBV7-8; j_gene: TRBJ2-1; d_gene: TRBD1; abundance: NA; CDR3aa: CASSLSFLMDRVKWNEQFF; CDR3nt: TGTGCCAGCAGCTTAAGCTTTCTGATGGACAGGGTCAAATGGAATGAGCAGTTCTTC
v_gene: TRBV6-1; j_gene: TRBJ2-7; d_gene: TRBD1; abundance: NA; CDR3aa: CASSELDRIPYEQYF; CDR3nt: TGTGCCAGCAGTGAGCTGGACAGGATCCCCTACGAGCAGTACTTC
v_gene: TRBV24-1; j_gene: TRBJ2-2; d_gene: TRBD1; abundance: NA; CDR3aa: CATSDLYRGVRDTGELFF; CDR3nt: TGTGCCACCAGTGATTTGTACAGGGGTGTAAGGGACACCGGGGAGCTGTTTTTT
v_gene: TRBV6-5; j_gene: TRBJ2-7; d_gene: TRBD2; abundance: NA; CDR3aa: CASSRTSGMRYEQYF; CDR3nt: TGTGCCAGCAGCCGGACTAGCGGGATGAGGTACGAGCAGTACTTC
v_gene: TRBV19; j_gene: TRBJ1-5; d_gene: TRBD1; abundance: NA; CDR3aa: CASRPRGEGNQPQHF; CDR3nt: TGTGCCAGTAGACCCAGGGGGGAAGGCAATCAGCCCCAGCATTTT
v_gene: TRBV6-5; j_gene: TRBJ1-5; d_gene: TRBD1; abundance: once; CDR3aa: CASRQGVRQPQHF; CDR3nt: TGTGCCAGCAGACAGGGGGTTCGTCAGCCCCAGCATTTT
v_gene: TRBV9; j_gene: TRBJ2-5; d_gene: TRBD2; abundance: NA; CDR3aa: CASSVGLADQETQYF; CDR3nt: TGTGCCAGCAGCGTAGGACTAGCGGACCAAGAGACCCAGTACTTC
v_gene: TRBV7-7; j_gene: TRBJ2-3; d_gene: NA; abundance: once; CDR3aa: CASSLGAGGRTDTQYF; CDR3nt: TGTGCCAGCAGCTTAGGAGCTGGAGGGCGCACAGATACGCAGTATTTT
v_gene: TRBV7-2; j_gene: TRBJ2-1; d_gene: TRBD2; abundance: NA; CDR3aa: CASSLTSGAYNEQFF; CDR3nt: TGTGCCAGCAGCCTGACTAGCGGGGCCTACAATGAGCAGTTCTTC
v_gene: TRBV6-2/TRBV6-3; j_gene: TRBJ2-5; d_gene: TRBD1; abundance: NA; CDR3aa: CASSPQTGNLETQYF; CDR3nt: TGTGCCAGCAGCCCCCAGACAGGGAACTTGGAGACCCAGTACTTC
v_gene: TRBV6-6; j_gene: TRBJ2-7; d_gene: TRBD2; abundance: NA; CDR3aa: CASAQGLIAGGYEQYF; CDR3nt: TGTGCCAGCGCACAGGGGCTTATAGCGGGAGGTTACGAGCAGTACTTC
v_gene: TRBV7-2; j_gene: TRBJ1-5; d_gene: NA; abundance: NA; CDR3aa: CASSLASINQPQHF; CDR3nt: TGTGCCAGCAGCTTAGCGTCCATCAATCAGCCCCAGCATTTT
v_gene: TRBV6-1; j_gene: TRBJ2-7; d_gene: TRBD2; abundance: few; CDR3aa: CASSGLAKGQTWYEQYF; CDR3nt: TGTGCCAGCAGTGGACTAGCGAAAGGGCAAACCTGGTACGAGCAGTACTTC
v_gene: TRBV18; j_gene: TRBJ1-1; d_gene: NA; abundance: once; CDR3aa: CASLQDMNTEAFF; CDR3nt: TGTGCCAGCTTACAGGACATGAACACTGAAGCTTTCTTT
v_gene: TRBV11-2; j_gene: TRBJ2-7; d_gene: TRBD2; abundance: few; CDR3aa: CASSSRGRLNEQYF; CDR3nt: TGTGCCAGCAGCTCGCGCGGGAGGCTAAACGAGCAGTACTTC
v_gene: TRBV19; j_gene: TRBJ2-2; d_gene: TRBD2; abundance: many; CDR3aa: CATSPPGLAGPGELFF; CDR3nt: TGTGCCACCTCCCCCCCGGGACTAGCGGGACCCGGGGAGCTGTTTTTT
v_gene: TRBV7-2; j_gene: TRBJ1-2; d_gene: TRBD1; abundance: NA; CDR3aa: CASRVGQGKGGYTF; CDR3nt: TGTGCCAGCAGAGTAGGACAGGGCAAGGGTGGCTACACCTTC
v_gene: TRBV7-9; j_gene: TRBJ2-3; d_gene: TRBD2; abundance: NA; CDR3aa: CASSRLAGATDTQYF; CDR3nt: TGTGCCAGCAGCCGACTAGCGGGAGCCACAGATACGCAGTATTTT
v_gene: TRBV9; j_gene: TRBJ2-1; d_gene: TRBD1; abundance: NA; CDR3aa: CASSVLGGLGNEQFF; CDR3nt: TGTGCCAGCAGCGTATTAGGGGGCTTGGGCAATGAGCAGTTCTTC
v_gene: TRBV4-3; j_gene: TRBJ2-7; d_gene: NA; abundance: NA; CDR3aa: CASSQDSENYEQYF; CDR3nt: TGCGCCAGCAGCCAAGATAGTGAGAACTACGAGCAGTACTTC